A single sample is the source of the 10 T cell receptor beta chains below, sequenced in a study of spatial heterogeneity in lung cancer (dated by TCRdb to 2018 to 2020). This specimen's time point label, interpreted: sample taken at primary tumor resection. For TCR sequencing, whole RNA was extracted from tumor and nontumor lung tissue, or from cryopreserved PBMC samples, and no cell sorting was done. Library generation was performed with 5' RACE. The instrument was a NextSeq 500. TCRdb handled the public reads itself, with Q25 trimming in fastp and clone calling in MiXCR, and kept productive beta chains. Each CDR3 protein gets just one entry, which takes the most common genes and DNA from the rows behind it. The sample table records more than 20,000 distinct CDR3 sequences; 4.6% of these occur just once. Together, the top ten hold about 32% of the sample. This material consisted of PBMCs, taken at surgery. These receptors were taken from a male donor with early-stage non-small cell lung cancer.

The sample holds a few counts of this clonotype. The chain couples TRBV7-3 to TRBJ2-2; tentative D call: TRBD1 (5 bases). Trimming took 2 bases from V and 1 from J, leaving 8 bases between them. CDR1 is SGHTA, CDR2 FQGTGA, per germline. This CDR3 region has 15 residues. The CDR3 DNA reads TGTGCCAGCAGCTTAGCAGGGCGGAACACCGGGGAGCTGTTTTTT. It yields the protein CASSLAGRNTGELFF.

This clonotype showed up many times. V gene TRBV19 combines with J gene TRBJ2-1, with 12 bases fitting TRBD1. With V trimmed by 5 bases and J by 7 bases, 6 bases remained unmatched. The CDR3 contains 15 residues. CDR1 and CDR2 from the germline V gene are LNHDA and SQIVND (reference sequence). CDR3 nucleotide sequence: TGTGCCAGTAGTGGGACAGGGGGCGCGGGGAATGAGCAGTTCTTC. Translation gives CASSGTGGAGNEQFF.

This clonotype was seen more than once but under ten times. This rearrangement joins TRBV12-3 or TRBV12-4 to TRBJ2-5, with 9 bases aligning to TRBD1. The CDR3 is made up of 14 amino acids. V shed 5 bases and J 5 bases; nucleotides not matched to a gene: 6. The CDR3 DNA follows: TGTGCCAGCAGTCACGGGACAGGGCGGGAGACCCAGTACTTC. It specifies CASSHGTGRETQYF.

The sample holds many counts of this clonotype. This sequence joins TRBV9 and TRBJ2-3, with D possibly being TRBD1 (5 bases). Germline CDR1 SGDLS, CDR2 YYNGEE. Trimming left V 4 bases short and J 3 bases short, with 9 bases between. The CDR3 is 13 amino acids. This CDR3 reads CASSPPGTDTQYF. The CDR3 nucleotides are TGTGCCAGCAGCCCCCCAGGGACAGATACGCAGTATTTT.

This clonotype was detected ten times or more. A junction end diverges from the germline sequence, so it may reflect a read error. This chain's CDR3 is CASSPLEGLPGLF. CDR3 nucleotide sequence: TGTGCCAGTAGTCCGCTCGAGGGGCTACCTGGGCTCTTC. V usage is TRBV19 and J usage is TRBJ2-1, with D perhaps matching TRBD1 or TRBD2 (5 bases each). Germline V gene data show CDR1 as LNHDA and CDR2 as SQIVND (reference sequence). CDR3 length: 13 residues.

The chain employs TRBV28 and TRBJ2-3, with 9 nucleotides matching TRBD1. V shed 2 bases and J 4 bases; nucleotides not matched to a gene: 7. This CDR3 has 16 amino acids. Germline V gene lookup returns CDR1 MDHEN and CDR2 SYDVKM. This CDR3 reads CASSLIGTGGPDTQYF. Written as DNA, the CDR3 is TGTGCCAGCAGTTTAATTGGAACAGGGGGCCCAGATACGCAGTATTTT.

This clonotype was seen many times. The chain employs TRBV7-9 and TRBJ2-2; D remains ambiguous. CDR3 size: 16 residues. Germline lookup yields CDR1 SEHNR and CDR2 FQNEAQ (reference sequence). Between the trimmed V and J ends, which lost 5 bases and 4 bases, there was a span of 17 bases. CDR3 sequence reads: CASSPGPEDLTGELFF. CDR3 nucleotide sequence: TGTGCCAGCAGCCCCGGCCCTGAGGATCTCACCGGGGAGCTGTTTTTT.

This clonotype was seen ten or more times. V usage is TRBV15 and J usage is TRBJ2-1; D gene ambiguous. The CDR3 runs 13 residues. The germline V and J ends were trimmed by 3 bases and 7 bases, with 10 bases remaining between them. Germline V lookup: CDR1 LNHNV, CDR2 YYDKDF (reference sequence). CDR3 residues: CATSRGAANEQFF. CDR3 in DNA: TGTGCCACCAGCAGGGGTGCGGCTAATGAGCAGTTCTTC. Supplemented by reference TRBV15 and TRBJ2-1, the full variable domain reads DAMVIQNPRYQVTQFGKPVTLSCSQTLNHNVMYWYQQKSSQAPKLLFHYYDKDFNNEADTPDNFQSRRPNTSFCFLDIRSPGLGDTAMYLCATSRGAANEQFFGPGTRLTVL.

In this sample, this clonotype turned up many times. The V gene is TRBV11-2, the J gene TRBJ2-7; D ambiguous. V lost 5 bases and J lost 4, with 18 bases in between. The germline V gene has CDR1 SGHAT and CDR2 FQNNGV. The CDR3 loop spans 15 amino acids. The CDR3 is CASSLFWPPKYEQYF. The CDR3, as DNA: TGTGCCAGCAGCCTGTTCTGGCCTCCTAAATACGAGCAGTACTTC.

The sample holds many counts of this clonotype. The J gene is TRBJ2-7, the V gene TRBV20-1, with 10 bases identical to TRBD2. V shed 3 bases and J 6 bases; nucleotides not matched to a gene: 5. Germline V gene lookup returns CDR1 DFQATT and CDR2 SNEGSKA (reference sequence). The CDR3 runs to 13 residues. The chain's CDR3 is CSASPSGRLEQYF. CDR3 coding DNA: TGCAGTGCTAGTCCTAGCGGGAGACTCGAGCAGTACTTC.